The following is a T cell receptor (beta chain) sequence with its context. This clonotype was counted a few times. Its antigen target is currently unknown. No base quality values were provided; no much bigger clone lies one nucleotide off. The source of the sample is a study of T-cell memory formation after mild COVID-19 (TCRdb year 2021). Background for the entire study: Most TCR sequence clusters were specific to one of the two donors. T-cell clones expanding and contracting after mild COVID-19 in two donors were tracked by longitudinal TCRalpha and TCRbeta repertoire sequencing. The cohort was made up of two young adult volunteers, one female and one male, who were previously healthy. Paper-wide results and their limitations: Whether the second-wave clones peaking on day 37 were SARS-CoV-2 specific was not confirmed. The study included only a couple of mild cases, and larger cohorts that include severe cases with pre-infection samples were judged to be necessary. Clones that contracted from day 15 to 85 showed balanced CD4/CD8 phenotypes, whereas a second wave of clones that expanded from day 15 to 37 leaned towards CD4+. The detection of some responding clones in pre-infection memory suggests that pre-existing cross-reactive memory T cells joined the SARS-CoV-2 response. Contracting CD4+ clones were found mainly in CM and EM memory subsets, while CD8+ clones were enriched in EMRA.

Taken from cysteine to phenylalanine, the CDR3 has 18 residues. Solely the CDR3 DNA is kept, with 54 bases framed from the first base. V loses 0 bases at its end and J loses 0 bases; junction bases beyond the gene matches: 3. CDR1 SEHNR and CDR2 FQNEAQ are derived from the germline V gene (reference sequence). The instrument given in TCRdb is Illumina NovaSeq 6000. cDNA libraries for TCRalpha and TCRbeta were prepared by 5'RACE using constant-segment primers, with sample barcodes and unique molecular identifiers added. Trizol reagent was used to extract RNA from every sample. The libraries were amplified in two PCR steps, and the second step added a second sample barcode and Illumina TruSeq adapters. The libraries were sequenced on an Illumina NovaSeq using 2 x 150 bp paired-end reads. As for the original processing: Reads were demultiplexed and collapsed into UMI-guided consensus sequences with migec v1.2.7. Using mixcr v2.1.11, the UMI consensuses were aligned to TRA and TRB V and J templates and assembled into clonotypes. Clonotypes were classified as expanded or contracted when called significant by both edgeR and NoisET, with noise models trained on biological replicates. For edgeR calls, the thresholds were a false discovery rate-adjusted p below 0.01 and a log2 fold-change of 1. As an exploratory analysis of dynamics, PCA with hierarchical clustering was applied to max-normalized trajectories of the 1000 most abundant clonotypes. Separately sequenced CD4+ and CD8+ repertoires were used to assign the CD4 or CD8 phenotype of responding clones. The public reads were reanalyzed by TCRdb: fastp trimming at Q25, MiXCR alignment, in-frame beta chains only. Every CDR3 protein is listed once, alongside the most common genes and DNA of its rows. The V and J calls follow TCRdb's processing rather than the paper's. Here the sample has 240,000 or so distinct CDR3 sequences; approximately 9% occur a single time. Clones ranked in the top ten supply around 20% of the sample.

Ficoll-Paque density gradient centrifugation was the method used to isolate PBMCs. The sample consisted of PBMCs or a T cell subset sorted from them (not recorded which). The rearranged chain carries TRBV7-9 and TRBJ2-6, with 9 central nucleotides matching TRBD1. The sequence was obtained from a man between 18 and 35 years old who had mild COVID-19 (a few samples of this study predate the infection). The sample titles of this study are shuffled in the database, so cell type and time point are left out; the donor was told from shared clones. In nucleotides, the sequence is TGTGCCAGCAGCTTAGCGGGACAGGGAACCTCTGGGGCCAACGTCCTGACTTTC. Its amino acids are CASSLAGQGTSGANVLTF.